This entry lists 11 T cell receptor beta chains sequenced from one sample in a study of cytomegalovirus exposure and HLA in healthy donors. Produced via immunoSEQ multiplex PCR; TCRdb's table is partial and in-frame only. The sample has approximately 160,000 clones; roughly 83% are singletons. Material: PBMCs. The receptors originated from a young man in good health and CMV-seropositive.

This clone showed up just a few times. The gene calls are TRBV7-3 and TRBJ2-1; 10 positions agree with TRBD2. There are 13 residues in the CDR3. With V trimmed by 4 bases and J by 9 bases, 3 bases remained unmatched. Looked up from germline, CDR1 is SGHTA and CDR2 is FQGTGA. The CDR3 spells CASSSTSGFEQFF. In DNA, the CDR3 is TGTGCCAGCAGCTCGACTAGCGGGTTTGAGCAGTTCTTC.

The chain joins TRBV28 to TRBJ2-2, with 10 positions matching TRBD2. V dropped 1 base and J dropped 5; count of bases not matched to a gene: 4. CDR3 size: 16 residues. Germline V gene lookup returns CDR1 MDHEN and CDR2 SYDVKM. The CDR3 DNA follows: TGTGCCAGCAGTTTATCGGGACTAGCGCAGACCGGGGAGCTGTTTTTT. Translation: CASSLSGLAQTGELFF.

V is TRBV14 and J is TRBJ2-7; perhaps TRBD2 as D (6 bases). V was shortened by 9 bases and J by 6 bases, with 12 bases between the two germline ends. Germline CDR1 is SGHDN and CDR2 is FVKESK. The CDR3 is 11 residues long. CDR3 coding DNA: TGTGCCAGTGCGGGGCCCGGCGAGCAGTACTTC. Translating it yields CASAGPGEQYF.

The gene calls are TRBV7-2 and TRBJ1-6; 7 bases line up with TRBD1. The CDR3 is 15 amino acids. Unmatched junction bases numbered 8, after V lost 6 bases and J lost 6 bases. Germline V gene lookup returns CDR1 SGHTA and CDR2 FQGNSA. DNA for the CDR3: TGTGCCAGCAGGCCAGGGGGAGCCTCTAATTCACCCCTCCACTTT. Protein: CASRPGGASNSPLHF.

The chain couples TRBV7-2 to TRBJ2-7, with 11 bases lining up with TRBD1. V was pared by 5 bases and J by 5 bases, with 8 bases of the junction left unmatched. The CDR3 has 15 residues. Germline V lookup: CDR1 SGHTA, CDR2 FQGNSA. This chain's CDR3 is CASSPPDRGRHEQYF. CDR3 DNA sequence: TGTGCCAGCAGCCCCCCGGACAGGGGGCGGCACGAGCAGTACTTC.

The CDR3 DNA follows: TGTGCCAGCAGTACATGGAGCTCCTACAATGAGCAGTTCTTC. It translates to CASSTWSSYNEQFF. The J gene is TRBJ2-1, the V gene TRBV28; D remains ambiguous. This CDR3 comprises 14 residues. V lost 5 bases to trimming and J lost 0 bases, with 8 bases between them. Germline CDR1 and CDR2: MDHEN and SYDVKM.

The rearrangement joins TRBV2 to TRBJ2-1; a possible D gene is TRBD2 (6 bases). The germline gives CDR1 SNHLY, CDR2 FYNNEI. V was cut by 8 bases and J by 3 bases, with 14 bases left in between. The CDR3 loop spans 14 amino acids. The CDR3 region is CASARGVLYNEQFF. CDR3 nucleotides: TGTGCCAGCGCTCGCGGGGTCCTCTACAATGAGCAGTTCTTC.

This chain joins TRBV7-3 and TRBJ2-7; 8 bases agree with TRBD2. The J segment lost 1 base and the V segment lost 0 bases, leaving 2 bases of the junction unmatched. Germline-derived CDR1 and CDR2 are SGHTA and FQGTGA. This CDR3 is 15 amino acids long. The CDR3: CASSLTAGESYEQYF. The CDR3 DNA reads TGTGCCAGCAGCTTAACAGCGGGAGAATCCTACGAGCAGTACTTC.

This clone was detected once. V gene TRBV9 combines with J gene TRBJ1-2; TRBD1 matches at 9 bases. V gave up 4 bases and J gave up 2 bases; unmatched junction bases: 3. Looked up from germline, CDR1 is SGDLS and CDR2 is YYNGEE. CDR3 length: 14 residues. The CDR3 loop reads CASSRQGENYGYTF. The CDR3 coding sequence is TGTGCCAGCAGCCGACAGGGGGAAAACTATGGCTACACCTTC.

This sequence joins TRBV28 and TRBJ1-2; 8 bases are shared with TRBD1. Germline CDR1 reads MDHEN; CDR2 reads SYDVKM. The ends lost 3 bases at V and 3 bases at J; junction bases unmatched: 0. This CDR3 contains 13 residues. The CDR3 spells CASSLDRDYGYTF. DNA of the CDR3: TGTGCCAGCAGTTTGGACAGGGACTATGGCTACACCTTC.

This rearrangement joins TRBV25-1 to TRBJ1-2, with D tentatively TRBD1 (5 bases). CDR1 and CDR2 from the germline V gene are MGHDK and SYGVNS. V lost 3 bases and J 4 bases, leaving 9 bases between the germline ends. The CDR3 sequence is 13 residues long. DNA for the CDR3: TGTGCCAGCAGTGAGGGCAGGGCCTATGGCTACACCTTC. Translated: CASSEGRAYGYTF.